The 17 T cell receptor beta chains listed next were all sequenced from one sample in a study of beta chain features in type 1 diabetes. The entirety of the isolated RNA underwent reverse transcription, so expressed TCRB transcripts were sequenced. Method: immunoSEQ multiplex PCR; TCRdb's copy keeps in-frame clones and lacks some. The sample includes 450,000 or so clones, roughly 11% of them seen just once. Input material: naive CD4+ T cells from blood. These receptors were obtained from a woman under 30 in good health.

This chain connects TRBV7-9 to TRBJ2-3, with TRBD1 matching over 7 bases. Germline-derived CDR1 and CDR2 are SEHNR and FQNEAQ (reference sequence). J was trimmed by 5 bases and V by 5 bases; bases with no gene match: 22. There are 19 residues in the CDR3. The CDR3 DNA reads TGTGCCAGCAGCCCCCGCCGGACAGGAGGCCGTGGAGAGGGAGATACGCAGTATTTT. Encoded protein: CASSPRRTGGRGEGDTQYF.

This CDR3 is CASSVERHGYTF. CDR3 DNA sequence: TGTGCCAGCAGCGTAGAAAGACACGGCTACACCTTC. V gene TRBV9 combines with J gene TRBJ1-2; the D is unclear. The V and J ends lost 0 bases and 8 bases respectively, with 8 bases between them. This CDR3 spans 12 amino acids. In germline, CDR1 is SGDLS, CDR2 YYNGEE.

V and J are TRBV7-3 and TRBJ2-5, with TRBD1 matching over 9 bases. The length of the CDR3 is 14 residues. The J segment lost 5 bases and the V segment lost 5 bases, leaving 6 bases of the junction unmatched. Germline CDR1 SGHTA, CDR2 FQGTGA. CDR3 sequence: CASSLQGASETQYF. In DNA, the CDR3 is TGTGCCAGCAGCCTACAGGGGGCCAGCGAGACCCAGTACTTC.

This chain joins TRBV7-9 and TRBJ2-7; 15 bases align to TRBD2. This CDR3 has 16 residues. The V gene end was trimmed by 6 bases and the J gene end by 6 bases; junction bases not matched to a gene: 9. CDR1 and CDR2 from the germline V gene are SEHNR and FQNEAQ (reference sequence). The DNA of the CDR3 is TGTGCCAGCAGGGAAGGACTAGCGGGAGGGCCGGGCGAGCAGTACTTC. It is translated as CASREGLAGGPGEQYF.

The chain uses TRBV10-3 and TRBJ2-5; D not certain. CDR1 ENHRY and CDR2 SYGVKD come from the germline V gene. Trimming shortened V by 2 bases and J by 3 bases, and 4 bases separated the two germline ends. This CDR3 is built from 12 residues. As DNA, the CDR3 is TGTGCCATCAGTGAGCAGGAAGAGACCCAGTACTTC. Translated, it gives CAISEQEETQYF.

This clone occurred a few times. In DNA, the CDR3 is TGTGCCAGCAGCAGACAGGGCCTGGGTTCACCCCTCCACTTT. Its translation is CASSRQGLGSPLHF. V usage is TRBV14 and J usage is TRBJ1-6; 7 bases fit TRBD1. Trimming at V came to 5 bases and at J to 9 bases, leaving 7 bases not matched to a gene. CDR1 SGHDN and CDR2 FVKESK come from the germline V gene. This CDR3 spans 14 amino acids.

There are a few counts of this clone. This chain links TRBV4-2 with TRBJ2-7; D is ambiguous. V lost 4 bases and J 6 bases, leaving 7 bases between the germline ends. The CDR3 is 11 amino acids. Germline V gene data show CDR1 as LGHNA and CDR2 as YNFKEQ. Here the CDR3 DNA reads TGTGCCAGCAGCCCCCGTTGCGAGCAGTACGTC. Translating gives CASSPRCEQYV.

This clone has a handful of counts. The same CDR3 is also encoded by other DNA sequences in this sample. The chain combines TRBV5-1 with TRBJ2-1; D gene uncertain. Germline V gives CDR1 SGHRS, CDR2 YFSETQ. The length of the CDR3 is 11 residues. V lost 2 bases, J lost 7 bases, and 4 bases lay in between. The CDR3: CASSFLNEQFF. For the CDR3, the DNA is TGCGCCAGCAGCTTCCTAAATGAGCAGTTCTTC.

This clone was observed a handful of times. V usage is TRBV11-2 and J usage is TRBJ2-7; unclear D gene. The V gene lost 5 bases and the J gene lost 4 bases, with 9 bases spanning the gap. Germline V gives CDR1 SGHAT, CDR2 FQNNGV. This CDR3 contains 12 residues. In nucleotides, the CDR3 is TGTGCCAGCAGCCGACACACGTACGAGCAGTACGTC. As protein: CASSRHTYEQYV.

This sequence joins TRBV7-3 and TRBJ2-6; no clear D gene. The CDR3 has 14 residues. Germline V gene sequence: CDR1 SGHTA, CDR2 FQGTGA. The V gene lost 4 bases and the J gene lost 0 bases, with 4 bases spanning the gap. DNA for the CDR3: TGTGCCAGCAGCTACGACTCTGGGGCCAACGTCCTGACTTTC. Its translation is CASSYDSGANVLTF.

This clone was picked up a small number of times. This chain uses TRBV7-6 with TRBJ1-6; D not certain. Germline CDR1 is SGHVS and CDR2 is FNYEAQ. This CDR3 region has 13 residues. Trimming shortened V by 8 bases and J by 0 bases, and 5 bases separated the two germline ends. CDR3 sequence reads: CASSSSYNSPLHF. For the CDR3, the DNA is TGTGCCAGCTCAAGCTCCTATAATTCACCCCTCCACTTT. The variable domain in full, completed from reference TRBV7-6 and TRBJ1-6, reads GAGVSQSPRYKVTKRGQDVALRCDPISGHVSLYWYRQALGQGPEFLTYFNYEAQQDKSGLPNDRFSAERPEGSISTLTIQRTEQRDSAMYRCASSSSYNSPLHFGNGTRLTVT.

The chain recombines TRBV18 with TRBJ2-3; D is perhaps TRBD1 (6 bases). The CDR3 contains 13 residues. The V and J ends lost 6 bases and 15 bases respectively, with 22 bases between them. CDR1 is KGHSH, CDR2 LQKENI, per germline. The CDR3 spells CASSPDARDIKYF. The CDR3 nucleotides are TGTGCCAGCTCGCCAGATGCACGGGACATAAAATATTTT.

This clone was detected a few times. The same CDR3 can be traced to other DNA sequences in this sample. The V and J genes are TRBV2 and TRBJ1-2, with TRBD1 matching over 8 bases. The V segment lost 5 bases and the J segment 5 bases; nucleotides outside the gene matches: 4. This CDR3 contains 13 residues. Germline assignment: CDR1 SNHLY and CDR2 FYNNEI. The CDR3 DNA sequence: TGTGCCAGCAGTCCCGGACAGGGATATGGCTACACCTTC. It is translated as CASSPGQGYGYTF.

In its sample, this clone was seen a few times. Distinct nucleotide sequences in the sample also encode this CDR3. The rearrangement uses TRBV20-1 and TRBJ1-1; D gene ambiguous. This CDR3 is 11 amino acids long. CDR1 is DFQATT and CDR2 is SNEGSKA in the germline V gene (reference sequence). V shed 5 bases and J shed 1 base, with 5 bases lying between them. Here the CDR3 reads CSASRNTEAFF. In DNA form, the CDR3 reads TGCAGTGCTTCCCGGAACACTGAAGCTTTCTTT.

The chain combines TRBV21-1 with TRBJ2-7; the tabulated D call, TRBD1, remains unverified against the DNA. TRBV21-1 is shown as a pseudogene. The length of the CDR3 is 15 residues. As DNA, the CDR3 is TGTGCCAGCAGCACCGACAGGAGAGGATCCTACGAGCAGTACTTC. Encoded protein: CASSTDRRGSYEQYF.

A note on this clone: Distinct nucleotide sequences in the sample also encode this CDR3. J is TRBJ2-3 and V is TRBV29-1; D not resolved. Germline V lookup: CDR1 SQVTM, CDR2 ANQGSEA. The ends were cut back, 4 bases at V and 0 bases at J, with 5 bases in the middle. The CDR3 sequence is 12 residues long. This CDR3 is CSVVPSTDTQYF. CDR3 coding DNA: TGCAGCGTTGTCCCTAGCACAGATACGCAGTATTTT.

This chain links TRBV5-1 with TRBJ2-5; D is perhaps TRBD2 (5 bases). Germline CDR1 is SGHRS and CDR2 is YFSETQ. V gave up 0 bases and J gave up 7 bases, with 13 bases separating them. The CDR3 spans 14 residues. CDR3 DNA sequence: TGCGCCAGCAGCTTGGACCTAGCAAGCGGGACCCAGTACTTC. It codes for CASSLDLASGTQYF. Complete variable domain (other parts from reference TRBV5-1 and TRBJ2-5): KAGVTQTPRYLIKTRGQQVTLSCSPISGHRSVSWYQQTPGQGLQFLFEYFSETQRNKGNFPGRFSGRQFSNSRSEMNVSTLELGDSALYLCASSLDLASGTQYFGPGTRLLVL.